These 10 T cell receptor beta chains share one sample of origin, sequenced in a study of blood T cell repertoires in COVID-19. Produced via immunoSEQ multiplex PCR; TCRdb's table is partial and in-frame only. The top ten hold 6% of the sample, which has 20,000 to 25,000 clones, about 89% seen once. Input material: peripheral blood. The receptors shown here come from a human donor in a cohort sampled during active COVID-19.

This clone was recorded a few times. The chain combines TRBV6-6 with TRBJ1-2, with 8 positions matching TRBD1. With 6 bases clipped from V and 4 bases from J, the junction kept 7 bases outside the gene matches. Germline V gene sequence: CDR1 MNHNY, CDR2 SVGAGI (reference sequence). This CDR3 spans 14 amino acids. The CDR3 spells CASRIQGGGYGYTF. The CDR3 DNA reads as TGTGCCAGCAGGATACAGGGGGGCGGCTATGGCTACACCTTC.

The genes are TRBV18 and TRBJ2-2; TRBD2 matches at 8 bases. Germline V lookup: CDR1 KGHSH, CDR2 LQKENI. Trimming removed 3 bases from V and 1 base from J; junction bases left unmatched: 4. The CDR3 consists of 16 residues. As DNA, the CDR3 is TGTGCCAGCTCACCTCCAAGCGGGAGGAACACCGGGGAGCTGTTTTTT. Translated: CASSPPSGRNTGELFF.

The chain has TRBV21-1 and TRBJ2-1; the table assigns TRBD2, which was not confirmed against the DNA. TRBV21-1 is shown as a pseudogene. The CDR3 spans 14 residues. In nucleotides, the CDR3 is TGTGCCAGCCAAGGAACTAAGGTTTACAATGAGCAGTTCTTC. Its protein product is CASQGTKVYNEQFF.

V usage is TRBV19 and J usage is TRBJ1-5; D perhaps matches TRBD1 (6 bases). The CDR3 spans 14 residues. The germline CDR1 and CDR2 sequences are LNHDA and SQIVND (reference sequence). The V and J ends lost 3 bases and 4 bases respectively, with 10 bases between them. The CDR3 spells CASSMDSLNQPQHF. For the CDR3, the DNA is TGTGCCAGTAGTATGGACAGCTTAAATCAGCCCCAGCATTTT.

This clone was seen only once. The chain has TRBV5-4 and TRBJ2-7; weak D call: TRBD1 (6 bases). CDR3 size: 13 residues. Germline-derived CDR1 and CDR2 are SGHNT and YYREEE (reference sequence). Trimming cost V 2 bases and J 3 bases, with 9 bases left between them. CDR3 sequence (DNA): TGTGCCAGCAGCTTTGGGACACACTACGAGCAGTACTTC. It is translated as CASSFGTHYEQYF. Drawing the rest from reference TRBV5-4 and TRBJ2-7, the complete variable domain is ETGVTQSPTHLIKTRGQQVTLRCSSQSGHNTVSWYQQALGQGPQFIFQYYREEENGRGNFPPRFSGLQFPNYSSELNVNALELDDSALYLCASSFGTHYEQYFGPGTRLTVT.

V and J are TRBV6-5 and TRBJ2-7, with D unresolved. The CDR3 runs to 12 residues. Trimming left V 9 bases short and J 1 base short, with 10 bases between. Germline assignment: CDR1 MNHEY and CDR2 SVGAGI. For the CDR3, the DNA is TGTGCCAGTAGTACTGGTTCCTACGAGCAGTACTTC. Its protein product is CASSTGSYEQYF.

The CDR3 nucleotides read TGTGCCAGCAGTCCATGGGGGACTGGGTCGCCTAATGAGCAGTTCTTC. Protein: CASSPWGTGSPNEQFF. V and J are TRBV28 and TRBJ2-1, with D maybe TRBD2 (6 bases). This CDR3 has 16 residues. V was shortened by 5 bases and J by 7 bases, with 21 bases between the two germline ends. Germline V gives CDR1 MDHEN, CDR2 SYDVKM.

This rearrangement joins TRBV11-2 to TRBJ2-5; D might be TRBD2 (6 bases). Germline V CDR1 and CDR2: SGHAT, FQNNGV. This CDR3 has 14 amino acids. V lost 5 bases and J lost 5, with 15 bases in between. The CDR3 spells CASSPRGSWETQYF. CDR3 DNA: TGTGCCAGCAGCCCGCGGGGTAGCTGGGAGACCCAGTACTTC.

The chain recombines TRBV3-1 (or the pseudogene TRBV3-2) with TRBJ2-1, with D perhaps matching TRBD2 (5 bases). V was clipped by 4 bases and J by 9 bases, with 22 bases between them. The V gene's germline CDR1 is LGHDT and CDR2 YNNKEL (reference sequence). This CDR3 is built from 16 residues. This CDR3 reads CASSPPGLGVFSEQFF. DNA of the CDR3: TGTGCCAGCAGCCCTCCAGGACTCGGGGTATTTAGTGAGCAGTTCTTC.

J is TRBJ2-3 and V is TRBV7-9; maybe TRBD2 (7 bases). V dropped 5 bases and J dropped 4 bases, with 13 bases sitting between them. Germline CDR1 SEHNR, CDR2 FQNEAQ (reference sequence). The CDR3 has 14 residues. The CDR3 nucleotides read TGTGCCAGCAGCCCCCGGGGGGCGGCAGATACGCAGTATTTT. It codes for CASSPRGAADTQYF.